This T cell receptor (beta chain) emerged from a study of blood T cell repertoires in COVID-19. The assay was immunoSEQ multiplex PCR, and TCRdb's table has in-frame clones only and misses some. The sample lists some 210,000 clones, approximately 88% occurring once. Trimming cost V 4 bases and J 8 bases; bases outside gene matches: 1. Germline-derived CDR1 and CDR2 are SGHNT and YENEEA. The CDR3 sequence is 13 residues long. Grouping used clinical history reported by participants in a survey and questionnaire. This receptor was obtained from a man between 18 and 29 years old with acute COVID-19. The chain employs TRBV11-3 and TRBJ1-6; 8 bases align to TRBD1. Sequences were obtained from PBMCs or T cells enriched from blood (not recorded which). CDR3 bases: TGTGCCAGCAGCTCGGACAGGGATTCACCCCTCCACTTT. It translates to CASSSDRDSPLHF.